The 10 T cell receptor beta chains reported below all come from one sample, sequenced in a study of blood T cell repertoires in COVID-19. This table comes from immunoSEQ multiplex PCR, and its TCRdb copy is limited to in-frame clones, with some not included. The table shows approximately 170,000 clones, with around 90% occurring only once. Specimen: PBMCs or T cells enriched from blood (not recorded which). Receptors originate from a woman aged 18-29 years who had recovered from COVID-19.

The V gene is TRBV28, the J gene TRBJ2-7; D is possibly TRBD2 (6 bases). The CDR3 length is 14 residues. V shed 6 bases and J shed 1 base, with 13 bases lying between them. The germline gives CDR1 MDHEN, CDR2 SYDVKM. The CDR3 DNA follows: TGTGCCAGCAGGCGGCCTGCGGGATCCTACGAGCAGTACTTC. This sequence encodes CASRRPAGSYEQYF.

The CDR3 nucleotides are TGTGCCAGCAGCCCCGAACCGACCGTCTTGGGCCCCTACAATGAGCAGTTCTTC. Translated: CASSPEPTVLGPYNEQFF. This sequence joins TRBV5-6 and TRBJ2-1; D is unresolved. Germline V CDR1 and CDR2: SGHDT, YYEEEE. This CDR3 spans 18 amino acids. With 4 bases removed from V and 2 bases from J, the gap between germline ends came to 22 bases.

The chain combines TRBV2 with TRBJ1-4; D call uncertain. Germline CDR1 reads SNHLY; CDR2 reads FYNNEI. Trimming pared 6 bases from V and 0 bases from J, leaving 14 bases between. The CDR3 has 16 residues. This CDR3 reads CASRTGERPTNEKLFF. CDR3 bases: TGTGCCAGCAGGACCGGGGAGAGGCCAACTAATGAAAAACTGTTTTTT.

J is TRBJ1-6 and V is TRBV30; D is unclear. The CDR3 is made up of 17 amino acids. Trimming shortened V by 3 bases and J by 4 bases, and 19 bases separated the two germline ends. Germline loops: CDR1 GTSNPN, CDR2 SVGIG (reference sequence). The CDR3 loop reads CAWSELGTAKYNSPLHF. The DNA of the CDR3 is TGTGCCTGGAGCGAATTGGGCACAGCCAAGTATAATTCACCCCTCCACTTT.

This chain uses TRBV9 with TRBJ1-1; no reliable D call. In germline, CDR1 is SGDLS, CDR2 YYNGEE. The V and J ends lost 9 bases and 1 base respectively, with 10 bases between them. The CDR3 loop spans 12 amino acids. CDR3 sequence reads: CATLSPNTEAFF. The CDR3, as DNA: TGTGCCACCTTGTCTCCGAACACTGAAGCTTTCTTT.

The chain couples TRBV11-2 to TRBJ2-5, with 8 bases aligning to TRBD2. The CDR3 contains 15 residues. With V trimmed by 2 bases and J by 5 bases, 7 bases remained unmatched. The germline V gene has CDR1 SGHAT and CDR2 FQNNGV. CDR3 coding DNA: TGTGCCAGCAGCTTACTTGCGGGGGGCCTCGAGACCCAGTACTTC. It codes for CASSLLAGGLETQYF.

This rearrangement joins TRBV6-2 or TRBV6-3 to TRBJ2-2; 8 bases line up with TRBD1. There are 16 residues in the CDR3. The germline V gene encodes CDR1 MNHEY and CDR2 SVGEGT. Trimming cost V 2 bases and J 7 bases; bases outside gene matches: 9. The CDR3 DNA is TGTGCCAGCAGTTACAGGTTCACAGGGGGAGACGGGGAGCTGTTTTTT. This encodes CASSYRFTGGDGELFF.

The V gene is TRBV5-1, the J gene TRBJ1-2, with D perhaps matching TRBD1 (6 bases). Trimming took 4 bases from V and 0 from J, leaving 13 bases between them. CDR1 is SGHRS, CDR2 YFSETQ, per germline. The CDR3 covers 15 residues. The CDR3: CASSPQGRPNYGYTF. CDR3 in DNA: TGCGCCAGCAGCCCACAGGGAAGACCTAACTATGGCTACACCTTC.

This clone was counted a single time. The chain is built from TRBV2 and TRBJ2-1; 14 bases line up with TRBD2. J lost 7 bases, V lost 7 bases, and 3 bases had no gene match. Germline CDR1 and CDR2: SNHLY and FYNNEI. The CDR3 runs to 14 residues. The CDR3 is CASTRTSGRNEQFF. Written as DNA, the CDR3 is TGTGCCAGCACCAGGACTAGCGGGAGGAATGAGCAGTTCTTC.

This chain links TRBV29-1 with TRBJ1-4, with TRBD1 matching over 10 bases. CDR1 and CDR2 (germline): SQVTM, ANQGSEA. The CDR3 runs 13 residues. Trimming cost V 6 bases and J 6 bases; bases outside gene matches: 4. In nucleotides, the CDR3 is TGCAGCGTGGAGACAGGGGGCCATGAAAAACTGTTTTTT. It translates to CSVETGGHEKLFF.